This T cell receptor beta chain was recorded in a study of shared clonotypes between healthy human individuals. Study summary: Donors had three CD4 naive, three CD4 memory, two CD8 naive and one CD8 memory plate apiece.

A word on this clone: Its antigen remains unidentified.

Genomic DNA (from each subset) was split evenly across several immunoSEQ plates. This table comes from immunoSEQ multiplex PCR, and its TCRdb copy is limited to in-frame clones, with some not included. The table lists approximately 590,000 clones, roughly 96% of them singletons, with about 0.11% in the top ten. Germline V gene lookup returns CDR1 MDHEN and CDR2 SYDVKM. With 6 bases clipped from V and 6 bases from J, the junction kept 23 bases outside the gene matches. The CDR3 spans 20 residues. CD45RO-negative, CCR7-positively selected cells formed the naive CD8 fraction, excluding terminally differentiated effector memory CD45RA+ cells. Findings of the study overall: Compared with memory subsets, naive subsets generally had larger estimated richness. Between a few donors, naive CD4 clonotypes were shared at a level of around 5.2%.

The chain recombines TRBV28 with TRBJ1-1; TRBD1 aligns across 12 bases. The sequence was collected from a woman aged 25 to 39 in good health. The sample was naive CD8+ T cells sorted from blood. CDR3 nucleotide sequence: TGTGCCAGCAGGTTACCCGGGACAGGGGGCTCAGGCTCACGCTATTCTGAAGCTTTCTTT. It translates to CASRLPGTGGSGSRYSEAFF.